Shown below are 20 T cell receptor beta chains from a single sample sequenced in a study of CD8 T cells in Susac syndrome. RNA totalling about 0.45 to 1 ug underwent reverse transcription with random hexamers. TCRdb itself ran the immunoSEQ multiplex PCR reads through MiXCR, one entry per CDR3 protein. The sample lists 400,000 to 550,000 distinct CDR3 sequences, about 85% occurring once. The sample consisted of CD8+ T cells from PBMCs. Receptors were obtained from a human donor with multiple sclerosis.

The rearrangement uses TRBV11-2 and TRBJ2-7, with D perhaps matching TRBD1 (5 bases). The germline gives CDR1 SGHAT, CDR2 FQNNGV. Trimming took 3 bases from V and 0 from J, leaving 9 bases between them. The CDR3 contains 14 residues. The CDR3 DNA reads TGTGCCAGCAGCTTTCGACAGAGCTCCTACGAGCAGTACTTC. It codes for CASSFRQSSYEQYF.

V gene TRBV7-9 combines with J gene TRBJ2-1; 10 nucleotides align to TRBD2. The V segment lost 6 bases and the J segment 4 bases; nucleotides outside the gene matches: 9. Germline V gives CDR1 SEHNR, CDR2 FQNEAQ (reference sequence). The CDR3 sequence is 16 residues long. CDR3 nucleotides: TGTGCCAGCAGGCGGACTAGCGGCCCCCCTTACAATGAGCAGTTCTTC. Its protein product is CASRRTSGPPYNEQFF. Full variable domain (missing parts from reference TRBV7-9 and TRBJ2-1): DTGVSQNPRHKITKRGQNVTFRCDPISEHNRLYWYRQTLGQGPEFLTYFQNEAQLEKSRLLSDRFSAERPKGSFSTLEIQRTEQGDSAMYLCASRRTSGPPYNEQFFGPGTRLTVL.

This chain joins TRBV7-8 and TRBJ2-3, with D tentatively TRBD2 (6 bases). The CDR3 runs 16 residues. Between the trimmed V and J ends, which lost 7 bases and 0 bases, there was a span of 17 bases. CDR1 is SGHVS, CDR2 FQNEAQ, per germline. The CDR3 bases are TGTGCCAGCAACTTGGGTCTAGCGCTTAGCACAGATACGCAGTATTTT. Translating gives CASNLGLALSTDTQYF.

V and J are TRBV7-9 and TRBJ1-1; 8 bases are shared with TRBD1. This CDR3 contains 15 residues. Germline values: CDR1 SEHNR, CDR2 FQNEAQ (reference sequence). The ends lost 5 bases at V and 3 bases at J; junction bases unmatched: 8. In nucleotides, the CDR3 is TGTGCCAGCAGCCAGGACAGGGAAACTTACACTGAAGCTTTCTTT. Its translation: CASSQDRETYTEAFF.

The chain recombines TRBV29-1 with TRBJ2-1; possible D gene TRBD2, 5 bases. CDR1 is SQVTM and CDR2 is ANQGSEA in the germline V gene. This CDR3 is built from 14 residues. V was pared by 3 bases and J by 4 bases, with 13 bases between. The CDR3 sequence: CSVDYGGLYNEQFF. In DNA form, the CDR3 reads TGCAGCGTTGATTACGGCGGGTTGTACAATGAGCAGTTCTTC.

The CDR3 reads CATSGDLTETQYF. CDR3 DNA: TGTGCCACCAGCGGGGATTTGACGGAGACCCAGTACTTC. This sequence joins TRBV15 and TRBJ2-5, with D unresolved. Germline CDR1 reads LNHNV; CDR2 reads YYDKDF (reference sequence). V lost 5 bases and J 5 bases, leaving 12 bases between the germline ends. The CDR3 sequence is 13 residues long.

This clonotype appeared once. V usage is TRBV4-1 and J usage is TRBJ1-4; tentatively, D is TRBD1 (6 bases). Germline-derived CDR1 and CDR2 are MGHRA and YSYEKL. Deletions cut 4 bases from V and 4 bases from J, with 13 bases between. The CDR3 is 15 amino acids. CDR3 in DNA: TGCGCCAGCAGCCTACAGGGATGGGATAATGAAAAACTGTTTTTT. This codes for CASSLQGWDNEKLFF.

This chain links TRBV18 with TRBJ2-7; 9 nucleotides line up with TRBD2. CDR3 size: 15 residues. V gave up 3 bases and J gave up 4 bases; unmatched junction bases: 7. Germline loops: CDR1 KGHSH, CDR2 LQKENI. CDR3 region: CASSPWSGRFYEQYF. The CDR3 nucleotides are TGTGCCAGCTCACCCTGGAGCGGGAGGTTTTACGAGCAGTACTTC.

V is TRBV19 and J is TRBJ1-5; D remains unclear. The germline V gene has CDR1 LNHDA and CDR2 SQIVND (reference sequence). Trimming stripped 2 bases from V and 0 bases from J, with 8 bases between. This CDR3 comprises 15 residues. The CDR3 reads CASSIWGYSNQPQHF. The CDR3, as DNA: TGTGCCAGTAGTATATGGGGATATAGCAATCAGCCCCAGCATTTT.

The table lists this clonotype with a count of one. The V call is TRBV29-1, the J call TRBJ2-7; D uncertain. CDR3 length equals 12 residues. Trimming pared 4 bases from V and 4 bases from J, leaving 11 bases between. The germline V gene has CDR1 SQVTM and CDR2 ANQGSEA. CDR3 DNA: TGCAGCGTTGGGGTCGGTTTTTACGAGCAGTACTTC. Protein product: CSVGVGFYEQYF.

The chain carries TRBV3-1 and TRBJ2-3, with D hard to call. The CDR3 spans 16 residues. V gave up 0 bases and J gave up 0 bases, with 10 bases separating them. CDR1 is LGHDT and CDR2 is YNNKEL in the germline V gene (reference sequence). CDR3 DNA: TGTGCCAGCAGCCAAGATTTCCCCCAGAGCACAGATACGCAGTATTTT. Protein product: CASSQDFPQSTDTQYF.

The chain is built from TRBV6-1 and TRBJ2-7, with 8 bases matching TRBD1. This CDR3 is built from 14 residues. V shed 5 bases, J shed 5 bases, and the junction held 8 bases outside the gene matches. Germline loops: CDR1 MNHNS, CDR2 SASEGT. The CDR3 is CASSLRDRPHEQYF. The CDR3 region has the DNA TGTGCCAGCAGTCTCCGGGACAGGCCCCACGAGCAGTACTTC.

This chain uses TRBV7-9 with TRBJ1-5; D might be TRBD1 (6 bases). V dropped 5 bases and J dropped 4 bases, with 24 bases sitting between them. Germline V lookup: CDR1 SEHNR, CDR2 FQNEAQ (reference sequence). The CDR3 is 18 amino acids. CDR3: CASSPTSVEDSWNQPQHF. CDR3 DNA: TGTGCCAGCAGCCCCACCAGCGTGGAGGACAGCTGGAATCAGCCCCAGCATTTT.

This sequence joins TRBV7-9 and TRBJ1-2; maybe TRBD1 (6 bases). The V gene's germline CDR1 is SEHNR and CDR2 FQNEAQ (reference sequence). V lost 3 bases and J 12 bases, leaving 11 bases between the germline ends. The CDR3 has 11 residues. The DNA of the CDR3 is TGTGCCAGCAGCTTGAAGGGGGAGCACACCTTC. Translation: CASSLKGEHTF.

This chain links TRBV27 with TRBJ2-7, with D possibly TRBD2 on 6 matching bases. V was pared by 3 bases and J by 7 bases, with 16 bases between. The CDR3 is 14 amino acids. The germline V gene encodes CDR1 MNHEY and CDR2 SMNVEV (reference sequence). This CDR3 reads CASSFGTRGAEQYF. Here the CDR3 DNA reads TGTGCCAGCAGTTTTGGGACTCGAGGCGCAGAGCAGTACTTC.

The V and J genes are TRBV6-1 and TRBJ2-2, with D possibly being TRBD1 (6 bases). The V gene lost 8 bases and the J gene lost 3 bases, with 13 bases spanning the gap. The CDR3 length is 14 residues. Looked up from germline, CDR1 is MNHNS and CDR2 is SASEGT. For the CDR3, the DNA is TGTGCCAGCTATTCCGGACAGTACACCGGGGAGCTGTTTTTT. The encoded protein is CASYSGQYTGELFF.

In this sample, this clonotype turned up once. The chain joins TRBV4-1 to TRBJ2-3, with D unclear. The CDR3 length is 16 residues. Between the trimmed V and J ends, which lost 0 bases and 10 bases, there was a span of 20 bases. CDR1 is MGHRA, CDR2 YSYEKL, per germline. DNA for the CDR3: TGCGCCAGCAGCCAAGATCTCGCCCATCAGGCGGATCCGCAGTATTTT. Its protein is CASSQDLAHQADPQYF.

This sequence joins TRBV20-1 and TRBJ1-2; tentatively, D is TRBD1 (5 bases). The CDR3 consists of 14 residues. Trimming removed 0 bases at V and 4 bases at J, with 12 bases between. From germline, CDR1 is DFQATT and CDR2 SNEGSKA (reference sequence). The CDR3 DNA is TGCAGTGCTAGAGACAGGACAACTCGCTATGGCTACACCTTC. This codes for CSARDRTTRYGYTF.

V usage is TRBV28 and J usage is TRBJ2-7; 8 positions agree with TRBD2. Unmatched junction bases numbered 15, after V lost 5 bases and J lost 0 bases. The germline V gene has CDR1 MDHEN and CDR2 SYDVKM. The CDR3 totals 18 residues. The CDR3 loop reads CASSDPGGSGISSYEQYF. The DNA of the CDR3 is TGTGCCAGCAGTGACCCCGGGGGTAGCGGGATTAGCTCCTACGAGCAGTACTTC.

The gene calls are TRBV6-1 and TRBJ2-3; D ambiguous. V was clipped by 2 bases and J by 6 bases, with 18 bases between them. The germline V gene encodes CDR1 MNHNS and CDR2 SASEGT. The CDR3 has 16 residues. The CDR3 protein is CASSEKLWVNGDTQYF. In DNA, the CDR3 is TGTGCCAGCAGTGAAAAGTTGTGGGTGAACGGGGATACGCAGTATTTT.